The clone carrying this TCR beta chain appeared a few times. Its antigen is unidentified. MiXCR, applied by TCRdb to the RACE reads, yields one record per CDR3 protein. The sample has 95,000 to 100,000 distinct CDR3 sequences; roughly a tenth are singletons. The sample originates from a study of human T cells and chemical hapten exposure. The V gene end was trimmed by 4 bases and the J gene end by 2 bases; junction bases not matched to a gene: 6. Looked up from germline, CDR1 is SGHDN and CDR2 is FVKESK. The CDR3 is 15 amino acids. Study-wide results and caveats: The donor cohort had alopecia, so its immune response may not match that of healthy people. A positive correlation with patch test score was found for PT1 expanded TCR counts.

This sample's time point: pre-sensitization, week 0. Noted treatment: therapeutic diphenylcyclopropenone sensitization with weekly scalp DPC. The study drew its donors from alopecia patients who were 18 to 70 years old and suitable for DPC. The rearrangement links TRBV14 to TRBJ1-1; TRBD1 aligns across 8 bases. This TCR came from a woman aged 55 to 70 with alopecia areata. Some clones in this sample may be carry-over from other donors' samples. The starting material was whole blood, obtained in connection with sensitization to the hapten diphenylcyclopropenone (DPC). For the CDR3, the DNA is TGTGCCAGCAGCCCCTGGACAGGGATAAACACTGAAGCTTTCTTT. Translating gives CASSPWTGINTEAFF.